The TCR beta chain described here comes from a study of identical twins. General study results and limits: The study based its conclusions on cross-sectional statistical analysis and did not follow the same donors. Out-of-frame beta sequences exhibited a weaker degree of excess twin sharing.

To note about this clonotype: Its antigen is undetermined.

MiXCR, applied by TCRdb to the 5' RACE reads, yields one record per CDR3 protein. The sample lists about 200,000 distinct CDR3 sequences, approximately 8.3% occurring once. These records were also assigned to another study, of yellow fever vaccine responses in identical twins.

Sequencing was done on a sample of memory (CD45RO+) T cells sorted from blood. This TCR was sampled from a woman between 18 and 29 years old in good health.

This chain's CDR3 is CASNGNRNEQYF. Written as DNA, the CDR3 is TGTGCCAGCAACGGAAATCGTAACGAGCAGTACTTC. The J gene is TRBJ2-7, the V gene TRBV2; D remains unclear. Trimming pared 7 bases from V and 5 bases from J, leaving 12 bases between. The CDR3 is 12 amino acids. From germline, CDR1 is SNHLY and CDR2 FYNNEI.